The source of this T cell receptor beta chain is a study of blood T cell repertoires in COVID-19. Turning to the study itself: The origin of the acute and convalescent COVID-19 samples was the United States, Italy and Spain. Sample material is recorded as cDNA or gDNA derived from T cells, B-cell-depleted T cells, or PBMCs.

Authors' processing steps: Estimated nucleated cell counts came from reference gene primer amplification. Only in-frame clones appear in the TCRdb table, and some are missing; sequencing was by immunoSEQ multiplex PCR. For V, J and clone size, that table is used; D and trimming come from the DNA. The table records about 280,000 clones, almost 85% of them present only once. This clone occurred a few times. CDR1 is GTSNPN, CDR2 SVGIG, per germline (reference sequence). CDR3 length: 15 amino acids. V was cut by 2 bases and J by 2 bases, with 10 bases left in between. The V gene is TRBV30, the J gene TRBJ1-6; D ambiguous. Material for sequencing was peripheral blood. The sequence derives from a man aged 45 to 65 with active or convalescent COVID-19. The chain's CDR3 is CAWSLRVTYNSPLHF. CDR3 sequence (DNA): TGTGCCTGGAGTCTGAGGGTAACCTATAATTCACCCCTCCACTTT.